This T cell receptor beta chain was identified in a study of CD8+ T cells in alopecia areata. This clone came up many times. Isolated RNA was reverse transcribed into cDNA used as the sequencing template. Measured with immunoSEQ multiplex PCR; TCRdb has only the in-frame clones, and not every one. The sample holds fewer than 100,000 clones; about three quarters are singletons and the top ten take 15% to 20%. The CDR3 has 16 amino acids. Trimming stripped 3 bases from V and 0 bases from J, with 12 bases between. Per the germline V gene, CDR1 is LNHDA and CDR2 is SQIVND (reference sequence). Described treatment: oral pan-JAK inhibitor, 5-10 mg twice daily. Researchers gathered lesional scalp punch biopsies and peripheral blood from patients with alopecia areata.

The J gene is TRBJ2-1, the V gene TRBV19; no firm D call. The starting material was CD8+ T cells sorted from blood, obtained between weeks 44 and 45, from a patient treated with tofacitinib. The receptor was derived from a human donor with alopecia areata. CDR3 residues: CASSMAGRSSYNEQFF. In DNA, the CDR3 is TGTGCCAGTAGTATGGCCGGGCGGAGCTCCTACAATGAGCAGTTCTTC.